This T cell receptor beta chain is from a study of blood T cell repertoires in COVID-19. Study at large: Samples came from the United States, Italy and Spain, spanning acute and convalescent COVID-19. In each case, the material was cDNA or gDNA derived from T cells, B-cell-depleted T cells, or PBMCs.

Enrolment of Seattle patients took place during active infection, and they were followed longitudinally. The repertoire was sequenced with immunoSEQ multiplex PCR; TCRdb's copy has only in-frame clones and lacks some. The table has roughly 180,000 clones, roughly 81% seen once. With 5 bases removed from V and 6 bases from J, the gap between germline ends came to 16 bases. The CDR3 is 15 amino acids. The germline V gene has CDR1 SNHLY and CDR2 FYNNEI. Sequenced input: peripheral blood. This TCR was recovered from a woman aged 40 to 49 with COVID-19, enrolled during active disease. This chain links TRBV2 with TRBJ1-4, with D unresolved. The CDR3 loop reads CASSQESNRHEKLFF. As DNA, the CDR3 is TGTGCCAGCAGTCAGGAAAGTAATAGGCATGAAAAACTGTTTTTT. Filled out from reference TRBV2 and TRBJ1-4, the complete variable domain reads EPEVTQTPSHQVTQMGQEVILRCVPISNHLYFYWYRQILGQKVEFLVSFYNNEISEKSEIFDDQFSVERPDGSNFTLKIRSTKLEDSAMYFCASSQESNRHEKLFFGSGTQLSVL.